The TCR beta chain under discussion was sequenced for a study of identical twins. The V gene's germline CDR1 is SGHTS and CDR2 YDEGEE. This CDR3 is built from 16 residues. Deletions cut 0 bases from V and 9 bases from J, with 19 bases between. From the 5' RACE reads, TCRdb called clonotypes with MiXCR, one entry per CDR3 protein. The sample records around 340,000 distinct CDR3 sequences, roughly 12% being singletons. Each donor (without exception) was a healthy Caucasian. In addition, the sample was reused for a study of yellow fever vaccine responses in identical twins.

The chain carries TRBV5-8 and TRBJ1-5, with D unresolved. This receptor was obtained from a woman younger than 30 in good health. The specimen sequenced was CD8+ T cells sorted from blood. DNA of the CDR3: TGTGCCAGCAGCTTGGGGGAGGCCCCCATTTCAGGGCCCCAGCATTTT. The encoded protein is CASSLGEAPISGPQHF.